This T cell receptor (beta chain) was retrieved from a study of CD8 T cells in Susac syndrome. Details on this clonotype: The target antigen is unknown.

CDR1 and CDR2 (germline): PRHDT, FYEKMQ (reference sequence). CDR3 length: 12 residues. V gave up 1 base and J gave up 8 bases, with 8 bases separating them. An amount of RNA that ranged from 0.5 to 1 ug was reverse transcribed with random hexamers. Amplification of the TCR beta CDR3 was carried out by immunoSEQ multiplex PCR, which spanned a total of 54 Vbeta and 13 Jbeta segments. One entry per CDR3 protein results from TCRdb running MiXCR on the immunoSEQ multiplex PCR reads. The table lists some 150,000 distinct CDR3 sequences, roughly 96% of them singletons. Study results and limitations: That the number of individuals in its TCR sequencing and HLA analysis was relatively small was acknowledged by the study.

Sequencing of TCR beta was carried out in blood CD8+ and CD4+ T cells. Negative isolation was used for CD8+ and CD4+ T cells, and FACS enrichment was applied to TEMRA cells. V and J are TRBV13 and TRBJ1-2; no reliable D call. The clonotype comes from a human donor with multiple sclerosis. The sample was CD8+ T cells from PBMCs. The CDR3 is CASSLAQEGYTF. The CDR3 DNA is TGTGCCAGCAGCTTAGCACAAGAGGGCTACACCTTC.